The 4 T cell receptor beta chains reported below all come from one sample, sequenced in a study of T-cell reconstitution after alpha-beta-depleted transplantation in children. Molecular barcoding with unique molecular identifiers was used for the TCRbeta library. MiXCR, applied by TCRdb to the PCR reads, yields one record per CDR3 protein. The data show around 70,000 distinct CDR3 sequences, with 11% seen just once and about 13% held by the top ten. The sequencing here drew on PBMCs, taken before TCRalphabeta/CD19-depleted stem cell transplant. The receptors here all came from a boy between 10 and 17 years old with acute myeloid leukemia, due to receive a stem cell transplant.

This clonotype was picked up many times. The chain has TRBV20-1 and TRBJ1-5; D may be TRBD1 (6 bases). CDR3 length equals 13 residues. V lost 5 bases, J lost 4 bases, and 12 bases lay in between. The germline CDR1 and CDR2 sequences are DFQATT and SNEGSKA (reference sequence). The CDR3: CSAPGQPNQPQHF. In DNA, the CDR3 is TGCAGTGCTCCCGGACAGCCAAATCAGCCCCAGCATTTT.

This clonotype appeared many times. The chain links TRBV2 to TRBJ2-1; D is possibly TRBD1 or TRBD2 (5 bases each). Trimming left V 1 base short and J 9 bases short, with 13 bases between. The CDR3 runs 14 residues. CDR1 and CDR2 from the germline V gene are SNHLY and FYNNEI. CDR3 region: CASSEGRSRGEQFF. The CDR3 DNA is TGTGCCAGCAGTGAAGGGAGGTCTAGGGGTGAGCAGTTCTTC.

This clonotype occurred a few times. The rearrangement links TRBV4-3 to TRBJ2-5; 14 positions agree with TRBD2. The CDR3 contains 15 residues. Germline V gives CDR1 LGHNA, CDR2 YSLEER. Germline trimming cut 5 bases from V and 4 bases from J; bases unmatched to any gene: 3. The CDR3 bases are TGCGCCAGCAGCTTCGGACTAGCGGGGGGAGAGACCCAGTACTTC. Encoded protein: CASSFGLAGGETQYF.

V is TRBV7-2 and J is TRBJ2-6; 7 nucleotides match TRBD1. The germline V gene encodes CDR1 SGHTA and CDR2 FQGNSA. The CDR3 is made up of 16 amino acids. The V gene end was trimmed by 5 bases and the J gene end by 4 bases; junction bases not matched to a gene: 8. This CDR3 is CASSTLTGTGANVLTF. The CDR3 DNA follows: TGTGCCAGCAGCACCCTGACAGGGACCGGGGCCAACGTCCTGACTTTC.